Below, 3 T cell receptor beta chains from the same sample are listed, as sequenced in a study of human versus mouse CDR3 diversity and MHC coevolution. The protocol was immunoSEQ multiplex PCR, while the TCRdb copy is restricted to in-frame clones and leaves out a portion. Among approximately 81,000 clones listed, about 93% were seen once. Sequencing used naive CD4+ T cells from blood. The subset is: CD45RO-negative CD62L-positive naive CD4 T cells. These receptors came from a person between 25 and 70 years old in good health.

J is TRBJ1-5 and V is TRBV9; tentative D call: TRBD1 (5 bases). The CDR3 covers 15 residues. Trimming removed 3 bases from V and 1 base from J, with 11 bases in between. Germline CDR1 and CDR2: SGDLS and YYNGEE. In nucleotides, the CDR3 is TGTGCCAGCAGCGCGGGGGGGACGAGCAATCAGCCCCAGCATTTT. It yields the protein CASSAGGTSNQPQHF.

This chain joins TRBV11-2 and TRBJ1-1, with D tentatively TRBD1 (6 bases). Germline lookup yields CDR1 SGHAT and CDR2 FQNNGV. The CDR3 consists of 14 residues. With 0 bases removed from V and 11 bases from J, the gap between germline ends came to 16 bases. In DNA, the CDR3 is TGTGCCAGCAGCTTAGATATGGGGGCGAGGAAGGCTTTCTTT. The encoded protein is CASSLDMGARKAFF. Looking up the rest from reference TRBV11-2 and TRBJ1-1 gives the full variable domain: EAGVAQSPRYKIIEKRQSVAFWCNPISGHATLYWYQQILGQGPKLLIQFQNNGVVDDSQLPKDRFSAERLKGVDSTLKIQPAKLEDSAVYLCASSLDMGARKAFFGQGTRLTVV.

The chain joins TRBV25-1 to TRBJ2-1; the D is unclear. CDR1 and CDR2 (germline): MGHDK, SYGVNS. This CDR3 has 12 residues. V was pared by 6 bases and J by 10 bases, with 13 bases between. Here the CDR3 reads CASSPALAEQFF. As DNA, the CDR3 is TGTGCCAGCAGCCCCGCTTTGGCCGAGCAGTTCTTC.